What follows describes a single T cell receptor (beta chain). This clone showed up just once. Its antigen specificity is not known. One base away there is no much larger clone; base qualities are not given. The data belong to a study of blood T cell repertoires in COVID-19 (dated by TCRdb to 2020 to 2021). Study-wide context: Samples covering the acute and convalescent phases of COVID-19 were provided by collaborators in the United States, Italy and Spain. The prospective study material was composed of cDNA or gDNA derived from T cells, B-cell-depleted T cells, or PBMCs. Where HLA class I and class II types were available, the types were taken from metadata supplied by the sample provider, not from assay-based typing. The dataset comprised deeply sampled blood TCRbeta repertoires from subjects exposed to, actively infected with, or recovered from COVID-19. The samples were drawn from the first 160 participants of the ongoing ImmuneRACE study and from some 1,300 subjects provided by 6 global collaborators. A de-identified subject ID, COVID-19 status, age in years and sex were almost always included in the sample metadata. The repertoires were released in a freely available public database intended as a resource for research on the immune response to SARS-CoV-2.

Spanning cysteine to phenylalanine, the CDR3 consists of 14 amino acids. Kept here is only the CDR3 DNA, which spans 42 bases and is read in frame from base 1. V has 6 bases trimmed and J has 7 bases trimmed; junction bases matching no gene number 6. CDR1 and CDR2 are read off the germline V gene as WSHSY and SAAADI. Study-wide conclusions, independent of this receptor: The amount of clinical and demographic metadata varied by source and participant and was provided uncurated.

The immunoSEQ Assay, a bias-controlled multiplex PCR, was used to amplify TCRbeta CDR3 regions from genomic DNA. In the source study's methods: The number of nucleated cells in each sample was estimated by amplification of reference gene primers within the assay. To quantify the absolute abundance of each unique TCRbeta CDR3 rearrangement, sequence reads were collapsed and filtered. For each sample, productive Simpson clonality was calculated by taking the square root of Simpson's diversity index across productive rearrangements. TCRdb provides this immuneACCESS table in a form limited to in-frame rearrangements. Some clones are lacking; in checked studies, under half of them reflect an unresolved V gene, and why the rest are absent is not known. D and trimming come from the DNA, and the V and J calls and clone size come from that table. This sample has 20,000 to 25,000 clones in its table, and 70% to 90% of those were observed once. The top ten hold 7.5% to 10% of the sample.

Whole blood was collected in K2EDTA tubes by collaborating institutions according to the institutions' own protocols. Collaborator samples were shipped for TCRbeta analysis as frozen whole blood, isolated PBMCs, or DNA extracted from either sample type. This receptor chain uses TRBV10-2 and TRBJ1-4, with 9 bases aligning to TRBD1. The receptor was isolated from a man aged 65 to 85 with acute or convalescent COVID-19. The sequencing sample was made of peripheral blood. The base sequence is TGCGCCAGCAGAGGGGGACAGGGAAGTGAAAAACTGTTTTTT. It is translated as CASRGGQGSEKLFF.